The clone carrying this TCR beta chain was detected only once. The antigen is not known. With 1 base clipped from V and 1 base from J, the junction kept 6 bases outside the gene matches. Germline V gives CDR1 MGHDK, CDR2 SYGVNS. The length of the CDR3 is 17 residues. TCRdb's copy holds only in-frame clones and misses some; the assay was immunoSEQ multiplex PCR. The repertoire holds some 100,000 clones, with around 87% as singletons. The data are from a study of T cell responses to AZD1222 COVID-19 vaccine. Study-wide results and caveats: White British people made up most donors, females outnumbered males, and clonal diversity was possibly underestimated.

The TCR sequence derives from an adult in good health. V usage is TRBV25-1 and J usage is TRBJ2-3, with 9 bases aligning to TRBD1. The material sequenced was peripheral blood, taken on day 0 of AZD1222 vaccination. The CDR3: CASSEFDRGVGTDTQYF. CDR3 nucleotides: TGTGCCAGCAGTGAATTCGACAGGGGGGTGGGCACAGATACGCAGTATTTT.